A selection of T cell receptor beta chains follows, all from one sample in a study of T cell responses to AZD1222 COVID-19 vaccine. Sequenced by immunoSEQ multiplex PCR; TCRdb stores in-frame clones only, minus some. The sample shows about 70,000 clones, around 84% of them seen only once. The sample here was peripheral blood, taken on day 0 of AZD1222 vaccination. The source of these receptors is an adult in good health. CDR3s include the opening cysteine and the closing phenylalanine or tryptophan. A D gene is named only where the DNA matches it firmly. Size is stated for part of the rows, as once, few or many counts, or as a class when the clone is expanded.

clone_size: -
d_call: TRBD2
v_call: TRBV29-1
j_call: TRBJ2-1
cdr3_aa: CSVAGTSGRNEQFF
cdr3_nt: TGCAGCGTGGCCGGGACTAGCGGACGTAATGAGCAGTTCTTC

clone_size: -
d_call: TRBD1
v_call: TRBV19
j_call: TRBJ2-7
cdr3_aa: CASSDRDRAYEQYF
cdr3_nt: TGTGCCAGTAGTGACCGGGACAGAGCCTACGAGCAGTACTTC

clone_size: -
d_call: -
v_call: TRBV6-5
j_call: TRBJ1-5
cdr3_aa: CASQARWGNQPQHF
cdr3_nt: TGTGCCAGCCAGGCCCGTTGGGGGAATCAGCCCCAGCATTTT

clone_size: -
d_call: TRBD1
v_call: TRBV24-1
j_call: TRBJ2-5
cdr3_aa: CATSGGQGRETQYF
cdr3_nt: TGTGCCACCAGTGGGGGACAGGGGAGGGAGACCCAGTACTTC

clone_size: -
d_call: -
v_call: TRBV19
j_call: TRBJ2-3
cdr3_aa: CASSTSGGSQSGDTQYF
cdr3_nt: TGTGCCAGTAGTACCTCCGGGGGCAGTCAAAGTGGGGATACGCAGTATTTT

clone_size: -
d_call: TRBD1
v_call: TRBV6-5
j_call: TRBJ1-5
cdr3_aa: CASSPGQGLNQPQHF
cdr3_nt: TGTGCCAGCAGCCCGGGACAGGGCCTCAATCAGCCCCAGCATTTT

clone_size: -
d_call: -
v_call: TRBV28
j_call: TRBJ1-5
cdr3_aa: CASSATGHTSNQPQHF
cdr3_nt: TGTGCCAGCAGTGCGACGGGACATACTAGCAATCAGCCCCAGCATTTT

clone_size: -
d_call: TRBD1
v_call: TRBV19
j_call: TRBJ1-2
cdr3_aa: CASSMKQGADYGYTF
cdr3_nt: TGTGCCAGTAGTATGAAGCAGGGGGCAGACTATGGCTACACCTTC

clone_size: -
d_call: -
v_call: TRBV7-7
j_call: TRBJ2-2
cdr3_aa: CAKQGSANTGELFF
cdr3_nt: TGTGCTAAACAGGGAAGCGCGAACACCGGGGAGCTGTTTTTT

clone_size: -
d_call: TRBD1
v_call: TRBV11-2
j_call: TRBJ1-2
cdr3_aa: CASSLETSGGYGYTF
cdr3_nt: TGTGCCAGCAGCTTAGAGACCTCAGGGGGTTATGGCTACACCTTC

clone_size: -
d_call: TRBD1
v_call: TRBV19
j_call: TRBJ1-5
cdr3_aa: CASTIDQGASNQPQHF
cdr3_nt: TGTGCCAGTACCATAGACCAGGGGGCTAGCAATCAGCCCCAGCATTTT

clone_size: few
d_call: -
v_call: TRBV4-1
j_call: TRBJ2-5
cdr3_aa: CASSPRFVGEETQYF
cdr3_nt: TGCGCCAGCAGCCCCCGCTTTGTGGGAGAGGAGACCCAGTACTTC

clone_size: -
d_call: TRBD2
v_call: TRBV5-4
j_call: TRBJ2-5
cdr3_aa: CASSADWRGGQETQYF
cdr3_nt: TGTGCCAGCAGCGCTGACTGGCGGGGGGGCCAAGAGACCCAGTACTTC

clone_size: few
d_call: -
v_call: TRBV9
j_call: TRBJ1-6
cdr3_aa: CASSVIGQSSPLHF
cdr3_nt: TGTGCCAGCAGCGTAATAGGACAAAGTTCACCCCTCCACTTT

clone_size: few
d_call: -
v_call: TRBV28
j_call: TRBJ1-2
cdr3_aa: CASSGGYYGYTF
cdr3_nt: TGTGCCAGCAGTGGTGGTTACTATGGCTACACCTTC

clone_size: -
d_call: TRBD1
v_call: TRBV28
j_call: TRBJ2-7
cdr3_aa: CASSPPDRGVYEQYF
cdr3_nt: TGTGCCAGCAGTCCGCCGGACAGGGGAGTCTACGAGCAGTACTTC